This T cell receptor (beta chain) was captured in a study of cytomegalovirus exposure and HLA in healthy donors. Study conclusions and caveats: Trimming of TCR beta V- and J-genes showed a link, identified in a later analysis, to a missense DCLRE1C variant. Some public TCRs appeared in many individuals, while most sequences were rare. Cytomegalovirus status, reportedly, was diagnosed with high specificity and sensitivity by the classifier. Segments of the TCR beta V type were, in most cases, productive about 90% or about 30% of the time in an earlier analysis.

Trimming at V came to 3 bases and at J to 5 bases, leaving 5 bases not matched to a gene. CDR3 length equals 14 residues. CDR1 and CDR2 from the germline V gene are SGDLS and YYNGEE. As regards this clone: Its matching antigen is unknown. Other nucleotide sequences in the sample specify the same CDR3.

Vbeta (60) and Jbeta (13) primers were used in the PCR. TCRdb keeps only in-frame clones here, not all; method: immunoSEQ multiplex PCR. Found here are about 160,000 clones, approximately 85% of them singletons; the top ten hold 2% to 2.5%. The sequenced material came from PBMCs. The rearrangement joins TRBV9 to TRBJ1-1; 9 bases are a match to TRBD1. The sequence came from a man aged 18-30 years in good health and CMV-seropositive. CDR3 region: CASSEGQGGTEAFF. The CDR3 region has the DNA TGTGCCAGCAGCGAGGGACAGGGCGGGACTGAAGCTTTCTTT.